Here is one TCR beta chain with its context. Its antigen remains unidentified. The method was immunoSEQ multiplex PCR; TCRdb's version includes in-frame clones alone and lacks a portion of them. The top ten clones hold around 2.3% of a sample with about 150,000 clones, 80% to 95% of them seen once. The germline gives CDR1 LGHDT, CDR2 YNNKEL (reference sequence). V lost 4 bases to trimming and J lost 2 bases, with 12 bases between them. The CDR3 runs to 15 residues. The data were obtained in a study of T cell responses to AZD1222 COVID-19 vaccine. Study-level results: Clonal diversity was possibly underestimated, and the donors were mostly white British, with more females. Dominant at 160-218 and 743-854, vaccine-associated CD4 TCRs also spanned spike.

Sequencing used peripheral blood, obtained on day 0 of AZD1222 vaccination. The V and J genes are TRBV3-1 (or the pseudogene TRBV3-2) and TRBJ2-1; D call uncertain. This sequence was found in an adult in good health. The CDR3 protein is CASSRITLAYNEQFF. The CDR3 DNA is TGTGCCAGCAGCCGGATCACCCTAGCCTACAATGAGCAGTTCTTC.